This T cell receptor (beta chain) was identified during a study of OX40 agonist ivuxolimab in advanced cancers. This CDR3 is built from 14 residues. Germline CDR1 and CDR2: MNHEY and SVGAGI. The V and J ends lost 7 bases and 2 bases respectively, with 11 bases between them. The table came from immunoSEQ multiplex PCR; TCRdb's copy has only in-frame clones and leaves some out. This table has tens of thousands of clones, roughly 84% appearing once. The source is an adult with an advanced solid tumor such as melanoma, head and neck, liver or kidney cancer. The source was CD4+ or CD8+ T cells sorted from blood, collected in a trial of the OX40 agonist ivuxolimab. This sequence joins TRBV6-5 and TRBJ2-2; D ambiguous. CDR3 DNA sequence: TGTGCCAGCAAGTTAAGACGAAACACCGGGGAGCTGTTTTTT. This translates into CASKLRRNTGELFF.